Included here is one T cell receptor (beta chain) sequence, with context. This specimen belongs to a study of blood T cell repertoires in COVID-19. The CDR3 extends over 11 amino acids. The junction had 5 bases not matched to a gene; V was cut back by 6 bases and J by 12 bases. Germline CDR1 and CDR2: DFQATT and SNEGSKA (reference sequence). Some clones are missing from TCRdb's copy, which holds only in-frame ones; the method was immunoSEQ multiplex PCR. The profile shows hundreds of thousands of clones, around nine tenths of them singletons. The chain is built from TRBV20-1 and TRBJ2-1, with 10 nucleotides matching TRBD2. The sequenced sample consisted of peripheral blood. The source is a woman younger than 30 who had recovered from COVID-19. CDR3 bases: TGCAGTGCGCAAAGACTAGCGGGGCAGTTCTTC. Residues: CSAQRLAGQFF.